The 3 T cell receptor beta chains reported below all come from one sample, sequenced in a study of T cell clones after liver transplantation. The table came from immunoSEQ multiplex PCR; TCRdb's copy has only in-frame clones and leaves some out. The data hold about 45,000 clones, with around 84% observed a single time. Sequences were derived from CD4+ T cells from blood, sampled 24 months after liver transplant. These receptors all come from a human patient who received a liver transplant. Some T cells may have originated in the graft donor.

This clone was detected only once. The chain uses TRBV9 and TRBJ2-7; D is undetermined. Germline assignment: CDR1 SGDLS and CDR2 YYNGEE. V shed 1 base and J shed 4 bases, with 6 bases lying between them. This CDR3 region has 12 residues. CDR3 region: CASSVSEYEQYF. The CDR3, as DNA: TGTGCCAGCAGCGTAAGTGAGTACGAGCAGTACTTC. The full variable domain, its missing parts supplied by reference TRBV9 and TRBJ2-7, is DSGVTQTPKHLITATGQRVTLRCSPRSGDLSVYWYQQSLDQGLQFLIQYYNGEERAKGNILERFSAQQFPDLHSELNLSSLELGDSALYFCASSVSEYEQYFGPGTRLTVT.

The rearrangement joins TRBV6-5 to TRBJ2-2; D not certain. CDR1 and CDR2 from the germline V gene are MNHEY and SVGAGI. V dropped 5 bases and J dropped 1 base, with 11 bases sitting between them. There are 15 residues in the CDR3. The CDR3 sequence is CASSPLDGNTGELFF. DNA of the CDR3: TGTGCCAGCAGTCCGCTCGACGGGAACACCGGGGAGCTGTTTTTT.

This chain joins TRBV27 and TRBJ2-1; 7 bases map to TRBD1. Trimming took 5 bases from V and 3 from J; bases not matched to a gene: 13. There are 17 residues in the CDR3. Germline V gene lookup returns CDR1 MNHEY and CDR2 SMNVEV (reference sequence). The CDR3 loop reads CASSLNPTGDGYNEQFF. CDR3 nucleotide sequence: TGTGCCAGCAGTCTCAACCCTACAGGGGACGGCTACAATGAGCAGTTCTTC.